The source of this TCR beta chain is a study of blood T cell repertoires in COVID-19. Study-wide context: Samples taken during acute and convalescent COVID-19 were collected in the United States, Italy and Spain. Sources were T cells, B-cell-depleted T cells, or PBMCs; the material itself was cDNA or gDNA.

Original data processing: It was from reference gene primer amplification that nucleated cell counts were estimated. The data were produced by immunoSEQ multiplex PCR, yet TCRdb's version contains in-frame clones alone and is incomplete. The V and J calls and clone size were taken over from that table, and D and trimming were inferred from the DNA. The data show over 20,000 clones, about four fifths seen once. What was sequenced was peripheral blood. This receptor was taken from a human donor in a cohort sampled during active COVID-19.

The CDR3 bases are TGCGCCAGCAGCCAAGTCACAAGAAAGGGGCCCGGGGAGCTGTTTTTT. It yields the protein CASSQVTRKGPGELFF. The V gene is TRBV4-3, the J gene TRBJ2-2, with TRBD1 as a possible D gene (5 bases). Germline CDR1 LGHNA, CDR2 YSLEER. V was shortened by 1 base and J by 6 bases, with 15 bases between the two germline ends. The CDR3 loop spans 16 amino acids.